Listed below are T cell receptor beta chains from one sample, sequenced in a study of cytomegalovirus exposure and HLA in healthy donors. Here immunoSEQ multiplex PCR was the method, and the copy in TCRdb shows in-frame clones only, minus some. The sample shows tens of thousands of clones, about 80% of them seen only once. Material: PBMCs. The source is a male donor in good health and CMV-seronegative. Each CDR3 is given with its conserved first and last residue. A D gene is named only where the DNA matches it firmly. Clone size is shown for a subset of rows, as once, few, many or a class of expanded clone.

size: .
J: TRBJ1-3
V: TRBV11-1
D: TRBD1
CDR3: CASTKWTGSGNTIYF
DNA: TGTGCCAGCACCAAATGGACAGGCTCTGGAAACACCATATATTTT

size: .
J: TRBJ1-2
V: TRBV9
D: .
CDR3: CASSVWGGNGYTF
DNA: TGTGCCAGCAGCGTATGGGGGGGTAACGGCTACACCTTC

size: .
J: TRBJ2-1
V: TRBV28
D: .
CDR3: CASSFVRPGGHGTNNEQFF
DNA: TGTGCCAGCAGTTTTGTCCGCCCGGGGGGACACGGAACCAACAATGAGCAGTTCTTC

size: .
J: TRBJ2-1
V: TRBV9
D: .
CDR3: CASSVGEWDNEQFF
DNA: TGTGCCAGCAGCGTAGGGGAGTGGGACAATGAGCAGTTCTTC

size: .
J: TRBJ2-7
V: TRBV6-1
D: TRBD2
CDR3: CASRPPGLVPYEQYF
DNA: TGTGCCAGCAGACCCCCAGGACTAGTCCCTTACGAGCAGTACTTC

size: .
J: TRBJ1-2
V: TRBV5-6
D: .
CDR3: CASSLGAGYTF
DNA: TGTGCCAGCAGCTTGGGAGCTGGCTACACCTTC

size: .
J: TRBJ2-7
V: TRBV7-8
D: .
CDR3: CASSLWDSTSYEQYF
DNA: TGTGCCAGCAGCTTATGGGACTCCACTTCCTACGAGCAGTACTTC

size: .
J: TRBJ2-6
V: TRBV14
D: TRBD1
CDR3: CASSQVVTGVGGANVLTF
DNA: TGTGCCAGCAGCCAAGTTGTGACAGGGGTAGGTGGGGCCAACGTCCTGACTTTC

size: .
J: TRBJ2-1
V: TRBV6-5
D: TRBD1
CDR3: CASSYSSGGVPHEQFF
DNA: TGTGCCAGCAGTTACTCGTCAGGGGGCGTCCCCCATGAGCAGTTCTTC

size: .
J: TRBJ1-1
V: TRBV7-9
D: TRBD1
CDR3: CASSPDRVNTEAFF
DNA: TGTGCCAGCAGCCCCGACAGGGTGAACACTGAAGCTTTCTTT

size: .
J: TRBJ1-3
V: TRBV7-8
D: .
CDR3: CASSLREGTGNTIYF
DNA: TGTGCCAGCAGCTTACGGGAGGGAACTGGAAACACCATATATTTT

size: .
J: TRBJ1-2
V: TRBV5-1
D: TRBD1
CDR3: CASSRDSVFPAYGYTF
DNA: TGCGCCAGCAGCCGGGACAGCGTCTTTCCGGCCTATGGCTACACCTTC

size: .
J: TRBJ2-7
V: TRBV18
D: .
CDR3: CASSAGIPYEQYF
DNA: TGTGCCAGCTCAGCCGGGATTCCCTACGAGCAGTACTTC

size: once
J: TRBJ2-3
V: TRBV9
D: .
CDR3: CASSQGPSTDTQYF
DNA: TGTGCCAGCAGCCAGGGGCCGAGCACAGATACGCAGTATTTT

size: .
J: TRBJ1-4
V: TRBV27
D: .
CDR3: CASSHGGPEQKLFF
DNA: TGTGCCAGCAGTCACGGAGGACCCGAACAAAAACTGTTTTTT

size: few
J: TRBJ1-2
V: TRBV4-3
D: TRBD1
CDR3: CASSLKGQGFGGYTF
DNA: TGCGCCAGCAGCCTGAAAGGACAGGGGTTCGGTGGCTACACCTTC

size: .
J: TRBJ1-5
V: TRBV30
D: .
CDR3: CAWSQAGGKEINQPQHF
DNA: TGTGCCTGGAGTCAGGCTGGGGGGAAGGAAATCAATCAGCCCCAGCATTTT

size: .
J: TRBJ1-1
V: TRBV5-4
D: .
CDR3: CASSQDSTGVEAFF
DNA: TGCGCCAGCAGCCAAGATTCTACGGGGGTTGAAGCTTTCTTT

size: .
J: TRBJ1-5
V: TRBV28
D: .
CDR3: CASISLPLIQPQHF
DNA: TGTGCCAGCATTTCGCTCCCCCTAATTCAGCCCCAGCATTTT

size: .
J: TRBJ1-1
V: TRBV28
D: .
CDR3: CATLRGTEAFF
DNA: TGTGCCACCCTAAGGGGCACTGAAGCTTTCTTT

size: .
J: TRBJ2-4
V: TRBV29-1
D: TRBD1
CDR3: CSVEVRDRGFQNIQYF
DNA: TGCAGCGTTGAAGTCCGGGACAGGGGATTCCAAAACATTCAGTACTTC

size: .
J: TRBJ2-7
V: TRBV7-6
D: .
CDR3: CASSPAGLIYEQYF
DNA: TGTGCCAGCAGCCCGGCAGGCTTGATCTACGAGCAGTACTTC

size: .
J: TRBJ2-3
V: TRBV4-1
D: TRBD2
CDR3: CASSRSLLGGSTDTQYF
DNA: TGCGCCAGCAGCCGATCGTTGCTGGGGGGGAGCACAGATACGCAGTATTTT

size: few
J: TRBJ1-2
V: TRBV27
D: TRBD1
CDR3: CASSPSRDRNGYTF
DNA: TGTGCCAGCAGTCCATCCCGGGACAGGAATGGCTACACCTTC

size: .
J: TRBJ2-7
V: TRBV7-8
D: TRBD1
CDR3: CASSSWDRGYEQYF
DNA: TGTGCCAGCAGCTCATGGGACAGGGGCTACGAGCAGTACTTC

size: .
J: TRBJ1-2
V: TRBV28
D: TRBD1
CDR3: CASSFSLMTDRSYGYTF
DNA: TGTGCCAGCAGTTTCTCTCTCATGACGGACAGGTCCTATGGCTACACCTTC

size: .
J: TRBJ1-2
V: TRBV6-6
D: .
CDR3: CASSLRVYGYTF
DNA: TGTGCCAGCTCCCTCCGCGTTTATGGCTACACCTTC

size: few
J: TRBJ1-3
V: TRBV5-1
D: .
CDR3: CASSIGGSGNTIYF
DNA: TGCGCCAGCAGCATCGGAGGGTCCGGAAACACCATATATTTT

size: .
J: TRBJ2-3
V: TRBV19
D: .
CDR3: CASSIGSGFKAQYF
DNA: TGTGCCAGTAGTATAGGTTCCGGGTTTAAGGCGCAGTATTTT

size: .
J: TRBJ2-2
V: TRBV9
D: .
CDR3: CASSAGDRKTGELFF
DNA: TGTGCCAGCAGCGCGGGGGACCGGAAAACCGGGGAGCTGTTTTTT

size: .
J: TRBJ1-3
V: TRBV7-2
D: .
CDR3: CASSEQGVRDTIYF
DNA: TGTGCCAGCAGCGAACAGGGTGTCCGGGACACCATATATTTT

size: few
J: TRBJ1-4
V: TRBV4-1
D: .
CDR3: CASSQDPGVWEKLFF
DNA: TGCGCCAGCAGCCAAGATCCGGGGGTCTGGGAAAAACTGTTTTTT

size: .
J: TRBJ2-7
V: TRBV7-9
D: .
CDR3: CSSRQGLGYYEQYF
DNA: TGTTCCAGCCGCCAGGGGTTGGGTTACTACGAGCAGTACTTC

size: .
J: TRBJ2-1
V: TRBV28
D: TRBD1
CDR3: CASSSGTGKGIYNEQFF
DNA: TGTGCCAGCAGTTCCGGGACAGGGAAGGGCATCTACAATGAGCAGTTCTTC

size: .
J: TRBJ1-1
V: TRBV28
D: .
CDR3: CASTSPRVGTEAFF
DNA: TGTGCCAGCACCTCTCCCCGGGTGGGCACTGAAGCTTTCTTT

size: .
J: TRBJ1-1
V: TRBV9
D: .
CDR3: CASSGSPGTRPEAFF
DNA: TGTGCCAGCAGCGGGAGTCCCGGGACAAGGCCTGAAGCTTTCTTT

size: .
J: TRBJ2-1
V: TRBV7-2
D: .
CDR3: CASSEILPNEQFF
DNA: TGTGCCAGCAGCGAGATACTGCCCAATGAGCAGTTCTTC

size: .
J: TRBJ1-6
V: TRBV6-6
D: TRBD1
CDR3: CASKTGGNSPLHF
DNA: TGTGCCAGCAAGACAGGGGGCAATTCACCCCTCCACTTT

size: few
J: TRBJ2-7
V: TRBV28
D: TRBD2
CDR3: CASRSGRGEQYF
DNA: TGTGCCAGCCGAAGCGGGAGGGGAGAGCAGTACTTC

size: .
J: TRBJ2-2
V: TRBV13
D: TRBD2
CDR3: CASSLSGSGGELFF
DNA: TGTGCCAGCAGCTTAAGCGGGAGTGGCGGGGAGCTGTTTTTT

size: .
J: TRBJ2-7
V: TRBV20-1
D: .
CDR3: CSLTGAYEQYF
DNA: TGCAGTCTGACAGGAGCCTACGAGCAGTACTTC

size: few
J: TRBJ2-1
V: TRBV4-1
D: .
CDR3: CASSDLDNEQFF
DNA: TGCGCCAGCAGCGACTTAGACAATGAGCAGTTCTTC

size: .
J: TRBJ1-3
V: TRBV9
D: .
CDR3: CASSVAPGGSGNTIYF
DNA: TGTGCCAGCAGCGTAGCTCCCGGGGGAAGTGGAAACACCATATATTTT

size: once
J: TRBJ2-2
V: TRBV6-5
D: .
CDR3: CASSFEAANTGELFF
DNA: TGTGCCAGCAGTTTCGAAGCGGCAAACACCGGGGAGCTGTTTTTT

size: .
J: TRBJ2-1
V: TRBV5-1
D: TRBD2
CDR3: CASKTGLAVNNEQFF
DNA: TGCGCCAGCAAGACGGGACTAGCGGTGAACAATGAGCAGTTCTTC

size: .
J: TRBJ2-7
V: TRBV4-3
D: TRBD2
CDR3: CASSQDRLADTYEQYF
DNA: TGCGCCAGCAGCCAAGATAGACTAGCGGACACCTACGAGCAGTACTTC

size: .
J: TRBJ1-4
V: TRBV19
D: .
CDR3: CASSIGPGLEKLFF
DNA: TGTGCCAGTAGTATTGGGCCAGGGCTGGAAAAACTGTTTTTT

size: .
J: TRBJ1-6
V: TRBV4-3
D: .
CDR3: CASSQERIQYSPLHF
DNA: TGCGCCAGCAGCCAAGAGAGAATTCAATATTCACCCCTCCACTTT

size: .
J: TRBJ1-2
V: TRBV19
D: TRBD1
CDR3: CASSIWDSLNYGYTF
DNA: TGTGCCAGTAGTATATGGGACAGCCTAAACTATGGCTACACCTTC

size: .
J: TRBJ2-3
V: TRBV2
D: TRBD1
CDR3: CARGQGGDTQYF
DNA: TGTGCCAGAGGACAGGGCGGGGATACGCAGTATTTT

size: once
J: TRBJ1-1
V: TRBV27
D: TRBD1
CDR3: CASSPRQGANRVTEAFF
DNA: TGTGCCAGCAGTCCAAGACAGGGGGCAAATAGGGTCACTGAAGCTTTCTTT